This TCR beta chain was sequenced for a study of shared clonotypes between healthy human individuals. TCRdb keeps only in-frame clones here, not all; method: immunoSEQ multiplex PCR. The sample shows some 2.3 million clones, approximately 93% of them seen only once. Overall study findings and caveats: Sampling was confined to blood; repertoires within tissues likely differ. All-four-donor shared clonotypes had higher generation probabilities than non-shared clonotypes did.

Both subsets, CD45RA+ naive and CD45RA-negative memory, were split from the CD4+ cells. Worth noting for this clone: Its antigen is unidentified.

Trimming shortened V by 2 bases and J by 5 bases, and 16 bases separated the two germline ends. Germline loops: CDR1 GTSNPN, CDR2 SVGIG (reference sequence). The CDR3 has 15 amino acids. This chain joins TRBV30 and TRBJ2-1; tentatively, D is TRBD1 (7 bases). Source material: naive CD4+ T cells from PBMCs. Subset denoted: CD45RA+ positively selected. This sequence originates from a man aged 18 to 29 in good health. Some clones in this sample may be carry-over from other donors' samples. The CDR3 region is CAWSRQGGLNNEQFF. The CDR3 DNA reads TGTGCCTGGAGTAGGCAGGGGGGTTTAAACAATGAGCAGTTCTTC.